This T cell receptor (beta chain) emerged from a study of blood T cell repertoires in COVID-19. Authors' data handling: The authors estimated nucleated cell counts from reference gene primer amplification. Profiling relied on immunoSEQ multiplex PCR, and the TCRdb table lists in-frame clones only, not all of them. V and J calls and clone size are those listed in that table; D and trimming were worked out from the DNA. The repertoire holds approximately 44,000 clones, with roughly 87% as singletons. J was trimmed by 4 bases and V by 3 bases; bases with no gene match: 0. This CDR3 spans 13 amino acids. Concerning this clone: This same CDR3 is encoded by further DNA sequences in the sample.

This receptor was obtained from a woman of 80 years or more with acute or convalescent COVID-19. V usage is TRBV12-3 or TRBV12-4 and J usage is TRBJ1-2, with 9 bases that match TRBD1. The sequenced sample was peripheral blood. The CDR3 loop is CASSLGQGYGYTF. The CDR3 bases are TGTGCCAGCAGTTTGGGACAGGGCTATGGCTACACCTTC.